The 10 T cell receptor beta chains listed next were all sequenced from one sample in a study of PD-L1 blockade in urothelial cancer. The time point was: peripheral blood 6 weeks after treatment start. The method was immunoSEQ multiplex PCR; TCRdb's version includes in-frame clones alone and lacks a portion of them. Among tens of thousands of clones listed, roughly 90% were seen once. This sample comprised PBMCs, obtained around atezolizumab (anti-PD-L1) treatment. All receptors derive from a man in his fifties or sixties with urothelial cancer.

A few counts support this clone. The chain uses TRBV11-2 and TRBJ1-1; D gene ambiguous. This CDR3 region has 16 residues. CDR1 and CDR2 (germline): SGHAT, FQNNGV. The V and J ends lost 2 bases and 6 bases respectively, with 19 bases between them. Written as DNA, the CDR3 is TGTGCCAGCAGCTTATCCATCTCGATGAGGCATCCTGAAGCTTTCTTT. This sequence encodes CASSLSISMRHPEAFF.

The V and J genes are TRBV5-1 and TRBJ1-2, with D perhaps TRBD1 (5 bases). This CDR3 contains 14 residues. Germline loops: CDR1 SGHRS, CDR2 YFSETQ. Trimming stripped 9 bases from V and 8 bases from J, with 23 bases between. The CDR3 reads CAKTKSGRVNGYTF. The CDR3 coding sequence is TGCGCCAAAACGAAAAGTGGCAGGGTGAACGGCTACACCTTC.

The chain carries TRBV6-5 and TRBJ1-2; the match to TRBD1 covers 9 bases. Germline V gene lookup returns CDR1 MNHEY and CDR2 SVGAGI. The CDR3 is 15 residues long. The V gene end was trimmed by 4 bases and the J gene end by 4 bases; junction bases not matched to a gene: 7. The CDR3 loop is CASSLSGTGSYGYTF. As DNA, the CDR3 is TGTGCCAGCAGTTTATCCGGGACAGGGTCCTATGGCTACACCTTC.

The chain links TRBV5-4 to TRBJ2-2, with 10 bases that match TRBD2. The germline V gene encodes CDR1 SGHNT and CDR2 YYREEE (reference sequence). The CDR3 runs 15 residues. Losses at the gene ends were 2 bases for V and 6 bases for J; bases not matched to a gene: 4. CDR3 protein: CASSFASGSPGELFF. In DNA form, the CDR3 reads TGTGCCAGCAGCTTCGCTAGCGGGAGTCCCGGGGAGCTGTTTTTT.

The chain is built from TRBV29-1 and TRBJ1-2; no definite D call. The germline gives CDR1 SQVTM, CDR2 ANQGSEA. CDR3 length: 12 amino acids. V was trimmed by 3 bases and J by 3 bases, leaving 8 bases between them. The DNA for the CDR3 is TGCAGCGTTGACCCGAGGTACTATGGCTACACCTTC. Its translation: CSVDPRYYGYTF. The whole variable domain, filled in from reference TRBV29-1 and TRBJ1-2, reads SAVISQKPSRDICQRGTSLTIQCQVDSQVTMMFWYRQQPGQSLTLIATANQGSEATYESGFVIDKFPISRPNLTFSTLTVSNMSPEDSSIYLCSVDPRYYGYTFGSGTRLTVV.

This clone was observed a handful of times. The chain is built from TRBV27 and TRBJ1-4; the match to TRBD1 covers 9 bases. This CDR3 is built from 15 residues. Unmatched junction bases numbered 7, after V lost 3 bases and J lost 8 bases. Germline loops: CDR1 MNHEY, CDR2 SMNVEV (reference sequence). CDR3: CASSFGTGLGEKLFF. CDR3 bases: TGTGCCAGCAGTTTCGGGACAGGGTTAGGGGAAAAACTGTTTTTT.

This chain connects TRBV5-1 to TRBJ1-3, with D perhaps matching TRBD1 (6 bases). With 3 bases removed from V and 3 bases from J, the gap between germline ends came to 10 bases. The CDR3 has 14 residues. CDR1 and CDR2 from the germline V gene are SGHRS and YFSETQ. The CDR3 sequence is CASSSGGLGNTIYF. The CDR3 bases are TGCGCCAGCAGCTCGGGGGGGCTTGGAAACACCATATATTTT.

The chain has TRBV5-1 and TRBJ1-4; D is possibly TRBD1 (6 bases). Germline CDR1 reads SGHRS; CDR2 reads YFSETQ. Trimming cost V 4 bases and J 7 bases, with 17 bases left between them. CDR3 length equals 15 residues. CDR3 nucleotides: TGCGCCAGCAGCACCTCCGGGACAAGTAGTGAAAAACTGTTTTTT. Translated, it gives CASSTSGTSSEKLFF.

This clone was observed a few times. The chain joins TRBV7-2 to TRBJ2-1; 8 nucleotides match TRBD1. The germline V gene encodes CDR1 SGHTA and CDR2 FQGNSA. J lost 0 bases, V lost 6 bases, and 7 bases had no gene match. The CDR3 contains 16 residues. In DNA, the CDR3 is TGTGCCAGCAGTACTGGGACAGGATCCTCCTACAATGAGCAGTTCTTC. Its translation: CASSTGTGSSYNEQFF.

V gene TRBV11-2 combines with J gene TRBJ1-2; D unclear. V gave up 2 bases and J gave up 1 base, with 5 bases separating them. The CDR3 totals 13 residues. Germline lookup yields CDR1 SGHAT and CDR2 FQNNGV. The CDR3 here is CASSLNSNYGYTF. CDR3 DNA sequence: TGTGCCAGCAGCTTAAACAGTAACTATGGCTACACCTTC.